This TCR beta chain was retrieved from a study of beta chain features in type 1 diabetes. Points from the study as a whole: Naive, central memory and Treg TCRB repertoires seemed to resemble each other more closely in patients than they did in healthy donors.

The sequenced template was cDNA made from the entire isolated RNA. Here immunoSEQ multiplex PCR was the method, and the copy in TCRdb shows in-frame clones only, minus some. The table has hundreds of thousands of clones, about a sixth seen once. Regarding this clone: Its antigen is currently unknown.

This TCR was sampled from a young man in good health. The sample taken for sequencing was naive CD4+ T cells from blood.

CDR3 nucleotides: TGCAGCGTTGGTCCTGGCCGAGAGGGCTATGGCTACACCTTC. Amino acid sequence: CSVGPGREGYGYTF. This chain connects TRBV29-1 to TRBJ1-2; D is ambiguous. CDR1 SQVTM and CDR2 ANQGSEA come from the germline V gene. Trimming removed 4 bases at V and 4 bases at J, with 16 bases between. This CDR3 contains 14 residues.